In its sample, the clone carrying this T cell receptor (beta chain) was seen a few times. Its antigen is undetermined. Repertoires were generated with immunoSEQ multiplex PCR, while TCRdb's copy carries only in-frame clones and drops some. The sample consists of approximately 100,000 clones, approximately 91% of them appearing once. The data stem from a study of T cell responses to AZD1222 COVID-19 vaccine. V was cut by 7 bases and J by 2 bases, with 9 bases left in between. This CDR3 comprises 14 residues. Germline loops: CDR1 MNHEY, CDR2 SVGAGI. Findings of the study overall: In all cases, repertoires were sampled only after the peak T cell response. Donors skewed white British and female; clonal diversity was possibly underestimated. The span of vaccine-associated CD4 TCRs extended across spike, with dominance at 160-218 and 743-854. Rises in breadth and depth of Spike-specific TCRs came after two AZD1222 doses.

The TCR was taken from an adult in good health. V usage is TRBV6-5 and J usage is TRBJ1-6; D call uncertain. This specimen consisted of peripheral blood, obtained on day 0 of AZD1222 vaccination. The CDR3 reads CASMDGTYNSPLHF. The CDR3 DNA reads as TGTGCCAGCATGGATGGGACCTATAATTCACCCCTCCACTTT.